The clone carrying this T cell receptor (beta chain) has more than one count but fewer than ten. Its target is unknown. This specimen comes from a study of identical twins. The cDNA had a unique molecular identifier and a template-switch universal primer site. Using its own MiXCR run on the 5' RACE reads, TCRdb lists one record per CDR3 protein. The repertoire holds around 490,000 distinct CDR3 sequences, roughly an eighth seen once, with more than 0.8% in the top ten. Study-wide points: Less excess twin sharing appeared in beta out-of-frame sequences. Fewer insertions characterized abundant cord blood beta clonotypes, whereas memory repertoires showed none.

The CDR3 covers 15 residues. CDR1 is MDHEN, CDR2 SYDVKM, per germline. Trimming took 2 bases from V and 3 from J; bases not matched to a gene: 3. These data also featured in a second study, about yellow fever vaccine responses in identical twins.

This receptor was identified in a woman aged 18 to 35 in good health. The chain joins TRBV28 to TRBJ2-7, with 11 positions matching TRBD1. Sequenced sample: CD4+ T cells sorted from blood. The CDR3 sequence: CASSLIGTGGYEQYF. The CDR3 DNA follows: TGTGCCAGCAGTTTAATTGGGACAGGGGGCTACGAGCAGTACTTC.